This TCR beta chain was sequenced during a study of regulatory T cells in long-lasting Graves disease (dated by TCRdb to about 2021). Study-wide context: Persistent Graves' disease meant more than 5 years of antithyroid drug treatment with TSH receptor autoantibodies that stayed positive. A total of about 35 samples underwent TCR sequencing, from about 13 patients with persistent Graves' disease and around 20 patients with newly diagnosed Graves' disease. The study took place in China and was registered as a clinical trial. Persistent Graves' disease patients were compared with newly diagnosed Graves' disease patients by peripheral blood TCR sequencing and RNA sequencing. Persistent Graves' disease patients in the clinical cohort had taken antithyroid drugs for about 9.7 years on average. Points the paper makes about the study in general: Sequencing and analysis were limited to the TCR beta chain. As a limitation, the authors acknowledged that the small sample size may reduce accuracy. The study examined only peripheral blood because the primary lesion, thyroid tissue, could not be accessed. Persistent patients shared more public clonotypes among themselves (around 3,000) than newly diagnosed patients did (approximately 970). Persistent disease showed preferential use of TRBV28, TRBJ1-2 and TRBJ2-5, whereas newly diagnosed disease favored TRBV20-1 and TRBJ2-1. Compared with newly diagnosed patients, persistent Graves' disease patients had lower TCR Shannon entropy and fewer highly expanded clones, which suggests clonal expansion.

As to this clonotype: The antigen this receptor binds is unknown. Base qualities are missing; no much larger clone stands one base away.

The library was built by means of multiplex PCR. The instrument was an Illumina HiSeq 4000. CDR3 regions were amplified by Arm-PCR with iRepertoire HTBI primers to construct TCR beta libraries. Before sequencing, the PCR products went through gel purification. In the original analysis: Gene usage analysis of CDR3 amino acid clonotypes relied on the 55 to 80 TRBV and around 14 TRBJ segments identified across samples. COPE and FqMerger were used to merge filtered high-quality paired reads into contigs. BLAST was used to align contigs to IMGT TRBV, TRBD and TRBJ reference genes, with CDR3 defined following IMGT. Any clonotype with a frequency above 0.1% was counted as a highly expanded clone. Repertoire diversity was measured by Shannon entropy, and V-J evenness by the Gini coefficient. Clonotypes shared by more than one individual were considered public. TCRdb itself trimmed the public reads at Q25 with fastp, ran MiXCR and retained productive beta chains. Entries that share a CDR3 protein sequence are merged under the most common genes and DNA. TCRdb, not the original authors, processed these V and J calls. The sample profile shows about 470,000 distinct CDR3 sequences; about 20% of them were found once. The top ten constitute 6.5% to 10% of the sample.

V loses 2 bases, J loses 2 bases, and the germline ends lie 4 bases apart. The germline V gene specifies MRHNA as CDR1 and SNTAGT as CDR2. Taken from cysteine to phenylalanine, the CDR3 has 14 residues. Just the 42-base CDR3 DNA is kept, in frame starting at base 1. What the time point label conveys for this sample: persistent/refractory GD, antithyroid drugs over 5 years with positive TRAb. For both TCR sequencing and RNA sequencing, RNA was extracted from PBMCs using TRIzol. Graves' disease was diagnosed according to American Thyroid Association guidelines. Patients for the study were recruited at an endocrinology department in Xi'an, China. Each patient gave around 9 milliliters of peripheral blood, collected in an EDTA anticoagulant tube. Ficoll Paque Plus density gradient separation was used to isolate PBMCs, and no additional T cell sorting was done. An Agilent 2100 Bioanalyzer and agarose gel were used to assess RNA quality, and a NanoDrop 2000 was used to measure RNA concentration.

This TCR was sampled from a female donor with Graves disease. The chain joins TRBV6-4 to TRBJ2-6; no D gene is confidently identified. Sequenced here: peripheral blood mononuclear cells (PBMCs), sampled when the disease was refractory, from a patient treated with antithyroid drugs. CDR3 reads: CASSDLPGANVLTF. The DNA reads TGTGCCAGCAGTGACCTCCCTGGGGCCAACGTCCTGACTTTC.